This T cell receptor beta chain was documented in a study of blood T cell repertoires in COVID-19. Clones were sequenced by immunoSEQ multiplex PCR, and TCRdb holds only the in-frame ones, with some missing. The data show over 55,000 clones, 87% seen once. Germline V gene sequence: CDR1 SGHRS, CDR2 YFSETQ. This CDR3 has 17 residues. Trimming at V came to 3 bases and at J to 4 bases, leaving 11 bases not matched to a gene. Sequencing was carried out using peripheral blood. This chain uses TRBV5-1 with TRBJ2-5, with 11 bases fitting TRBD2. This clonotype was sampled from a man over 45 with active COVID-19. This chain's CDR3 is CASSSPSGRPGLETQYF. The CDR3 region has the DNA TGCGCCAGCAGCTCACCTAGCGGGAGGCCTGGCCTAGAGACCCAGTACTTC.